The 23 T cell receptor beta chains reported below all come from one sample, sequenced in a study of CXCR3-negative and CXCR3-positive naive CD8 T cells. The study's findings and limits: CXCR3-positive naive cells had more hydrophobic TRB CDR3s than CXCR3-negative naive cells.

UMI-labeled 5' RACE TRB cDNA libraries were prepared from the cells. TCRdb reanalyzed the 5' RACE reads and collapses them to one entry per CDR3 protein, without DNA. This sample's clone table lists 85,000 to 120,000 distinct CDR3 sequences. No cognate antigen is known for these TCRs. The specimen was naive CXCR3+ CD8+ T cells from blood. The subset here: CD45RO-CCR7+CD27+CD95- naive CD8+ T cells expressing CXCR3 (TNR3+). The receptors here all came from a human donor in good health. Some clones in this sample may be carry-over from other donors' samples.

The CDR3 loop is CASSSTGTSRYEQFF. The chain links TRBV7-9 to TRBJ2-1; TCRdb outputs TRBD2, but without DNA this stays unchecked. Germline V gene sequence: CDR1 SEHNR, CDR2 FQNEAQ (reference sequence). The CDR3 length is 15 residues.

The chain's CDR3 is CASSFSGQGPEYGYTF. V gene TRBV7-9 combines with J gene TRBJ1-2; TCRdb's D gene call, TRBD1, goes unchecked for lack of DNA. This CDR3 contains 16 residues. The germline CDR1 and CDR2 sequences are SEHNR and FQNEAQ (reference sequence).

This chain uses TRBV7-9 with TRBJ2-5; the D call of TRBD2 rests on TCRdb alone, since no DNA is present to check it. CDR3 size: 15 residues. CDR1 SEHNR and CDR2 FQNEAQ come from the germline V gene (reference sequence). CDR3 loop: CASSLEGTAGETQYF.

The chain carries TRBV27 and TRBJ2-7. The germline gives CDR1 MNHEY, CDR2 SMNVEV (reference sequence). The CDR3 spans 15 residues. CDR3 in amino acids: CASSLHGGSSYEQYF.

V and J are TRBV28 and TRBJ2-3; lacking DNA, the TRBD1 call made by TCRdb goes unchecked. The CDR3 loop spans 15 amino acids. CDR1 and CDR2 from the germline V gene are MDHEN and SYDVKM. This CDR3 reads CASSFIPQHTDTQYF.

V and J are TRBV7-6 and TRBJ2-6; TCRdb outputs TRBD2, but without DNA this stays unchecked. The CDR3 runs 17 residues. The germline V gene has CDR1 SGHVS and CDR2 FNYEAQ. CDR3 protein: CASSPWTLPSGANVLTF.

The J gene is TRBJ1-5, the V gene TRBV4-1; TCRdb selects TRBD1, and the lack of DNA leaves this call unchecked. The CDR3 has 16 residues. The germline CDR1 and CDR2 sequences are MGHRA and YSYEKL. CDR3 protein: CASSQEGGRDNQPQHF.

This chain links TRBV27 with TRBJ2-1. Germline V gene sequence: CDR1 MNHEY, CDR2 SMNVEV (reference sequence). This CDR3 has 13 residues. CDR3: CASSLSWMNEQFF.

The V gene is TRBV11-2, the J gene TRBJ2-3; the D call of TRBD2 rests on TCRdb alone, since no DNA is present to check it. CDR1 and CDR2 (germline): SGHAT, FQNNGV. The CDR3 runs to 15 residues. CDR3 protein: CASSLEVVPTDTQYF.

The CDR3 protein is CASAGGPMEKGYTF. This rearrangement joins TRBV7-9 to TRBJ1-2; absent DNA, TCRdb's TRBD1 call cannot be checked. This CDR3 region has 14 residues. Germline CDR1 SEHNR, CDR2 FQNEAQ (reference sequence).

This sequence joins TRBV29-1 and TRBJ2-7; no DNA is available, so the TRBD1 call from TCRdb remains unchecked. The CDR3 length is 15 residues. CDR1 is SQVTM, CDR2 ANQGSEA, per germline. The CDR3 is CSVATGTVLPYEQYF.

The rearrangement links TRBV7-9 to TRBJ2-5; the D call of TRBD1 rests on TCRdb alone, since no DNA is present to check it. This CDR3 has 14 amino acids. From germline, CDR1 is SEHNR and CDR2 FQNEAQ (reference sequence). CDR3 sequence: CASSSSGVGETQYF.

This chain links TRBV4-1 with TRBJ1-2; TCRdb gives TRBD1 as the D gene, but with no DNA this cannot be confirmed. Germline V gives CDR1 MGHRA, CDR2 YSYEKL. The CDR3 totals 14 residues. CDR3 loop: CASSRTGEDYGYTF.

The rearrangement links TRBV28 to TRBJ2-3; the TCRdb call, TRBD1, lacks DNA for checking. The CDR3 length is 19 residues. Per the germline V gene, CDR1 is MDHEN and CDR2 is SYDVKM. CDR3: CASSLLLFGGQLGTDTQYF.

The chain carries TRBV5-4 and TRBJ1-1. Germline-derived CDR1 and CDR2 are SGHNT and YYREEE (reference sequence). This CDR3 has 13 residues. The chain's CDR3 is CASSLSTNTEAFF.

V is TRBV20-1 and J is TRBJ1-1; TCRdb picks TRBD1, but there is no DNA to check that call. Germline V gene lookup returns CDR1 DFQATT and CDR2 SNEGSKA (reference sequence). The CDR3 length is 12 residues. This CDR3 is CSAPGTAAEAFF.

This chain links TRBV29-1 with TRBJ1-2. Germline-derived CDR1 and CDR2 are SQVTM and ANQGSEA. The CDR3 totals 11 residues. CDR3 in amino acids: CSVASDYGYTF.

The chain employs TRBV29-1 and TRBJ1-2; TCRdb designates TRBD1, a call that cannot be tested without DNA. The germline V gene encodes CDR1 SQVTM and CDR2 ANQGSEA. The CDR3 loop spans 13 amino acids. The CDR3 loop is CSVMGQGAEGYTF.

The CDR3 is CASSLDQGYNEQFF. V usage is TRBV5-6 and J usage is TRBJ2-1; no DNA is available, so the TRBD1 call from TCRdb remains unchecked. CDR1 and CDR2 (germline): SGHDT, YYEEEE. This CDR3 has 14 residues.

V usage is TRBV30 and J usage is TRBJ2-1; the D call of TRBD2 rests on TCRdb alone, since no DNA is present to check it. This CDR3 is 13 amino acids long. Germline CDR1 is GTSNPN and CDR2 is SVGIG (reference sequence). The CDR3 loop is CAWIGEFVSEQFF.

The chain links TRBV29-1 to TRBJ2-2. There are 14 residues in the CDR3. CDR1 and CDR2 (germline): SQVTM, ANQGSEA. CDR3 sequence reads: CSVVLQKNTGELFF.

The V and J genes are TRBV7-9 and TRBJ2-1; TCRdb designates TRBD2, a call that cannot be tested without DNA. This CDR3 region has 14 residues. The germline CDR1 and CDR2 sequences are SEHNR and FQNEAQ (reference sequence). CDR3 in amino acids: CASSLPGAGNEQFF.

The rearrangement joins TRBV9 to TRBJ2-1; TCRdb's D call, TRBD2, is unchecked because there is no DNA. CDR1 SGDLS and CDR2 YYNGEE come from the germline V gene. CDR3 length: 15 residues. CDR3 region: CASSVAWRGGNEQFF.